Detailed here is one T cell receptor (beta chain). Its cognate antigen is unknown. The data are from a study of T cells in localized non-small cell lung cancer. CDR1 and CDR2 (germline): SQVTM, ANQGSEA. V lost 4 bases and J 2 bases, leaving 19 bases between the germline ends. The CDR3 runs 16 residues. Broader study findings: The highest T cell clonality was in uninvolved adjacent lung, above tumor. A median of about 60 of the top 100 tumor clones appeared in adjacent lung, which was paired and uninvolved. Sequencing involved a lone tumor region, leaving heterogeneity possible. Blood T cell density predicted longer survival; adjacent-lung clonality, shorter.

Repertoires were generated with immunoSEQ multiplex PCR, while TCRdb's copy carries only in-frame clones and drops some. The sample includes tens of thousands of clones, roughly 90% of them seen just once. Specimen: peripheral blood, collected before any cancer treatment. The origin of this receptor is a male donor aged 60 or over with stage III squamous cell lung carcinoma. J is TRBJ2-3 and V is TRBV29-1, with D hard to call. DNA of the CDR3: TGCAGCGTTGCGTTGTACCAGGCTCGGGCCACAGATACGCAGTATTTT. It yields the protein CSVALYQARATDTQYF.